A selection of T cell receptor beta chains follows, all from one sample in a study of shared clonotypes between healthy human individuals. Only in-frame clones appear in the TCRdb table, and some are missing; sequencing was by immunoSEQ multiplex PCR. The table shows hundreds of thousands of clones, with nearly 95% occurring only once. The sequenced sample consisted of naive CD8+ T cells sorted from blood. These TCRs come from a man aged 25 to 40 in good health. CDR3s leave out the opening cysteine and the closing phenylalanine or tryptophan. Each record gives: J gene, V gene, CDR3 protein.

J: TRBJ2-2; V: TRBV10-3; CDR3: AISGPSLSGRSLWTGELF
J: TRBJ2-1; V: TRBV28; CDR3: ASSYSRESYNEQF
J: TRBJ2-3; V: TRBV18; CDR3: ASSPRTGQFLDTQY
J: TRBJ2-7; V: TRBV5-4; CDR3: ASTLREAGGVEQY
J: TRBJ2-7; V: TRBV5-5; CDR3: ASSQGASGFPAVQY
J: TRBJ2-7; V: TRBV28; CDR3: ASRQTSGSYEQY
J: TRBJ2-2; V: TRBV7-9; CDR3: APDGGPGELF
J: TRBJ2-1; V: TRBV6-1; CDR3: ASSEVIAMSSYNEQF
J: TRBJ1-1; V: TRBV19; CDR3: ASSKGQVNTEAF
J: TRBJ2-2; V: TRBV30; CDR3: AWSAGTGWTGELF
J: TRBJ2-7; V: TRBV2; CDR3: ASSDWVGYEQY
J: TRBJ2-5; V: TRBV4-1; CDR3: ASSQEGGLAGVIQETQY
J: TRBJ2-1; V: TRBV9; CDR3: ASSGGQGARDEQF
J: TRBJ1-1; V: TRBV2; CDR3: ASSDTGTENTEAF
J: TRBJ2-7; V: TRBV19; CDR3: ASSWSRGRDEQY
J: TRBJ2-7; V: TRBV10-2; CDR3: ASSEYSGSSYEQY
J: TRBJ2-1; V: TRBV9; CDR3: ASSVSGSFHNEQF